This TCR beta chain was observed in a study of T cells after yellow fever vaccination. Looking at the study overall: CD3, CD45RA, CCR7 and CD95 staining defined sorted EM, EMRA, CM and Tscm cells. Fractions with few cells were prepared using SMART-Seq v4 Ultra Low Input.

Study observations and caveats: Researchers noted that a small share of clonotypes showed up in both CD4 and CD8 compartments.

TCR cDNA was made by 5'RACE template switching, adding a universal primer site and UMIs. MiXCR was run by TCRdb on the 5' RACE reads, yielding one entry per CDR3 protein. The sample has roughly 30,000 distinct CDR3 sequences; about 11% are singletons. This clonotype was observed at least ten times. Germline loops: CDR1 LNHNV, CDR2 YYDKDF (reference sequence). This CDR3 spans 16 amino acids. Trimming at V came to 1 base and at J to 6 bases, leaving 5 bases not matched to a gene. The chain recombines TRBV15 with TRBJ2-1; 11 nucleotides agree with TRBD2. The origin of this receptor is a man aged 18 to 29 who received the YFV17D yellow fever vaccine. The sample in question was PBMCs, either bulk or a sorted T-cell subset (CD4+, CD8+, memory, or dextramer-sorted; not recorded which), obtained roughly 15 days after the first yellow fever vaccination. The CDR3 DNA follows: TGTGCCACCAGCAGAGCCCCCCTAGCGGGGGGCAATGAGCAGTTCTTC. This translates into CATSRAPLAGGNEQFF.